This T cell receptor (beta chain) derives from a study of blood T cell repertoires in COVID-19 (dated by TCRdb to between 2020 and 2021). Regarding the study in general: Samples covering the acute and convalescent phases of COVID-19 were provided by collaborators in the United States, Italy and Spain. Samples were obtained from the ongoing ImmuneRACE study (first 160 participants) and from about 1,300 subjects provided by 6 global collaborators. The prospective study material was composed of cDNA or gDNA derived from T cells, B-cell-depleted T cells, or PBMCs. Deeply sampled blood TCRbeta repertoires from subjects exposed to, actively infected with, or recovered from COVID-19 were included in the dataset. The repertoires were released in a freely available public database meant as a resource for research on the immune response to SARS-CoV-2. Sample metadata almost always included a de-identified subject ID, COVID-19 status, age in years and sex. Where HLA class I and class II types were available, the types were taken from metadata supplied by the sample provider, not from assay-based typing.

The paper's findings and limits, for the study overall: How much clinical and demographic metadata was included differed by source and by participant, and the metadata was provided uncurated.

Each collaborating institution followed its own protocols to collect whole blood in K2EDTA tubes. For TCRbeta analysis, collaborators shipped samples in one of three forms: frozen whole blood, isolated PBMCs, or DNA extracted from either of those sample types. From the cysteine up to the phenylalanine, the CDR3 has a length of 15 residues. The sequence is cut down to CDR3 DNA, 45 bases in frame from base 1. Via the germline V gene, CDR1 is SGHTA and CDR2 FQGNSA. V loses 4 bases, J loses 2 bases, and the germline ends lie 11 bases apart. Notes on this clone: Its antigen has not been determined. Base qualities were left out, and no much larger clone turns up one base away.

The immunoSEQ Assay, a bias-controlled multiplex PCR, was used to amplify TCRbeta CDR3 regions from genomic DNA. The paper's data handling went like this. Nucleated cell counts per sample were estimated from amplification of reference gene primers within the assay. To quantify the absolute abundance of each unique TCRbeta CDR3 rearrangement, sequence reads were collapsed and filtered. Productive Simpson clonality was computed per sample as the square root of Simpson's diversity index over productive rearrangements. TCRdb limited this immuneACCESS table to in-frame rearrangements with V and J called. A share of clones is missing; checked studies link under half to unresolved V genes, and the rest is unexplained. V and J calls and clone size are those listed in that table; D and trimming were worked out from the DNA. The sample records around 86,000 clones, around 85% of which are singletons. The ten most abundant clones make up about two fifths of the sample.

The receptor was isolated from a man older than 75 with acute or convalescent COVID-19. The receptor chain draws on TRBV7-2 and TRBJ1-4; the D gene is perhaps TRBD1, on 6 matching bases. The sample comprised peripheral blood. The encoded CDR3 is CASSSRGGTNEKLFF. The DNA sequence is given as TGTGCCAGCAGCTCCAGGGGTGGGACTAATGAAAAACTGTTTTTT. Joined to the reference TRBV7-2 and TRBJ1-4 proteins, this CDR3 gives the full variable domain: GAGVSQSPSNKVTEKGKDVELRCDPISGHTALYWYRQSLGQGLEFLIYFQGNSAPDKSGLPSDRFSAERTGGSVSTLTIQRTQQEDSAVYLCASSSRGGTNEKLFFGSGTQLSVL.